This TCR beta chain originates from a study of blood T cell repertoires in COVID-19 (dated by TCRdb to 2020 to 2022). Broadly, across the study: Samples covering the acute and convalescent phases of COVID-19 were provided by collaborators in the United States, Italy and Spain. The material from the prospective study consisted of cDNA or gDNA derived from T cells, B-cell-depleted T cells, or PBMCs. The dataset comprised deeply sampled blood TCRbeta repertoires from subjects exposed to, actively infected with, or recovered from COVID-19. The repertoires were released in a freely available public database intended as a resource for research on the immune response to SARS-CoV-2. The samples were drawn from two sources: the first 160 participants of the ongoing ImmuneRACE study, and 1,254 subjects contributed by 6 global collaborators. The sample metadata nearly always contained a de-identified subject ID, COVID-19 status, age in years and sex. Where available, HLA class I and class II types were obtained from metadata supplied by the sample provider rather than from assay-based typing.

As to this clone: This clone's antigen is unknown. No base qualities exist here, and no much larger clone lies one base off it.

TCRbeta CDR3 regions were amplified from genomic DNA using the immunoSEQ Assay, a bias-controlled multiplex PCR. In the authors' own workflow: Nucleated cell counts per sample were estimated from amplification of reference gene primers within the assay. Sequence reads were collapsed and filtered to measure the absolute abundance of every unique TCRbeta CDR3 rearrangement. Productive Simpson clonality was computed per sample as the square root of Simpson's diversity index over productive rearrangements. As stored in TCRdb, this immuneACCESS dataset retains in-frame rearrangements with V and J assigned. A fraction of the clones does not appear; measured against another copy, unresolved V genes explain less than half of the discrepancy, and the remainder lacks a known reason. D and trimming come from the DNA, and the V and J calls and clone size come from that table. The sample includes 11,000 to 15,000 clones, with roughly nine tenths observed a single time. Clones ranked in the top ten supply roughly 2.9% of the sample.

Whole blood was collected in K2EDTA tubes by collaborating institutions according to the institutions' own protocols. For TCRbeta analysis, collaborators shipped samples in one of three forms: frozen whole blood, isolated PBMCs, or DNA extracted from either of those sample types. Findings and caveats that apply to the study as a whole: The quantity of clinical and demographic metadata differed by source and by participant and was supplied without curation.

The germline V gene (reference sequence) provides CDR1 LNHDA and CDR2 SQIVND. The CDR3, cysteine through phenylalanine, is 15 amino acids long. Here the CDR3 DNA is all that survives: 45 bases in frame from base 1. Trimming accounts for 9 bases at V and 0 bases at J, while the number of junction bases matched to no gene is 10. The clonotype was recovered from a human donor in a cohort sampled during active COVID-19. Sequenced sample: peripheral blood. This chain joins TRBV19 to TRBJ1-1; 7 bases in the middle match TRBD1. The CDR3 protein: CASGAPGQLNTEAFF. The base sequence is TGTGCCAGCGGCGCTCCGGGACAGCTGAACACTGAAGCTTTCTTT.